This TCR beta chain came from a study of T cells in Graves' hyperthyroidism and ophthalmopathy. Amplification of TCR beta CDR3 regions was performed using RNA transcripts as template. Using the HTBI primer set, a first-round RT-PCR was run on the TCR CDR3. MiXCR, run by TCRdb on the multiplex PCR reads, gives a single entry per CDR3 protein. This table holds almost 600,000 distinct CDR3 sequences, about 45% found once. This clonotype was detected once. Germline V gives CDR1 DFQATT, CDR2 SNEGSKA (reference sequence). Trimming cost V 5 bases and J 2 bases, with 10 bases left between them. This CDR3 has 12 residues.

Sequenced material: peripheral blood or thyroid tissue (not recorded which). The chain joins TRBV20-1 to TRBJ2-7; D remains unclear. The receptor was derived from a woman younger than 30 with Graves' hyperthyroidism. In nucleotides, the CDR3 is TGCAGTGCTCAGATTACCCCCTACGAGCAGTACTTC. Residues: CSAQITPYEQYF.